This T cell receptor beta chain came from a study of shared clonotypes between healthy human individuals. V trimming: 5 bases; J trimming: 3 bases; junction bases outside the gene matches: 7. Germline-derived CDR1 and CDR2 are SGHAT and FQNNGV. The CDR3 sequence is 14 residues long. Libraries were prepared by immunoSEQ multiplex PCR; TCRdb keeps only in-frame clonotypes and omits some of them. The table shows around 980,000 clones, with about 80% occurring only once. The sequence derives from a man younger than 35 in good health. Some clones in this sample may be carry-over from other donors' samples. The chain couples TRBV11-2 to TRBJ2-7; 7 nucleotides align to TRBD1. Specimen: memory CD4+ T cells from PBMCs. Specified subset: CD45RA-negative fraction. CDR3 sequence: CASSIGTANYEQYF. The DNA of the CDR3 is TGTGCCAGCAGCATCGGGACAGCAAACTACGAGCAGTACTTC.